This TCR beta chain is drawn from a study of blood T cell repertoires in COVID-19. Study as a whole: Nucleic acid was either cDNA or gDNA, and it came from T cells, B-cell-depleted T cells, or PBMCs.

Trimming shortened V by 2 bases and J by 4 bases, and 15 bases separated the two germline ends. The CDR3 has 16 amino acids. Per germline, CDR1 MNHEY and CDR2 SMNVEV (reference sequence). Per the original data handling: Amplified reference gene primers provided the basis for estimating nucleated cell counts. Using immunoSEQ multiplex PCR, the repertoire was profiled, and TCRdb retains in-frame clones only, with some absent. The V and J calls and clone size are taken from that table; D and trimming were inferred from the DNA. This table has roughly 120,000 clones, about 85% appearing once. Material: peripheral blood. This clonotype originated in a woman older than 75 with COVID-19, enrolled during active disease. V usage is TRBV27 and J usage is TRBJ2-1, with a tentative D call TRBD1 (6 bases). Here the CDR3 reads CASSLRTGQLYNEQFF. CDR3 DNA sequence: TGTGCCAGCAGTTTACGAACCGGACAGCTTTACAATGAGCAGTTCTTC.